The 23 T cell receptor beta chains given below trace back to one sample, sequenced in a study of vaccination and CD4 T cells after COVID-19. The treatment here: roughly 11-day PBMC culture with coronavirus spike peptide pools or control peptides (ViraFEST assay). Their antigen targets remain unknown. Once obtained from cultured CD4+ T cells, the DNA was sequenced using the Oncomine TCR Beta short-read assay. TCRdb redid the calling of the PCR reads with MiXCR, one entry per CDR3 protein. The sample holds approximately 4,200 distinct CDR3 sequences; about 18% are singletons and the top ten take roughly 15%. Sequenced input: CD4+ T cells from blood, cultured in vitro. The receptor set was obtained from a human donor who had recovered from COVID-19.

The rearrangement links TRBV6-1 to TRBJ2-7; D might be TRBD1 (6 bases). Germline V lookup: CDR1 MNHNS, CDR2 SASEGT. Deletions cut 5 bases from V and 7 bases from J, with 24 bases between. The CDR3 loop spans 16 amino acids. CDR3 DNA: TGTGCCAGCAGTCAGGGGACGGTGGTCTTGCGGAGGGAGCAGTACTTC. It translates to CASSQGTVVLRREQYF.

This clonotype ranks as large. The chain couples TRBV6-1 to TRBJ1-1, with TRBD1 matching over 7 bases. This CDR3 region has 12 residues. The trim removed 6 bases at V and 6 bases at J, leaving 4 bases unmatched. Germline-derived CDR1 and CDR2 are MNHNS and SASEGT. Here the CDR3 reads CASRRGTAEAFF. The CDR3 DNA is TGTGCCAGCAGACGGGGGACAGCTGAAGCTTTCTTT.

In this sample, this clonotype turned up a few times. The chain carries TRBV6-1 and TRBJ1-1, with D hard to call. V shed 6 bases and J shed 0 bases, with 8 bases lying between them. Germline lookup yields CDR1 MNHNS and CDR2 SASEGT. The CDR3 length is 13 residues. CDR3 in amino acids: CASRLTVNTEAFF. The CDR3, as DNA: TGTGCCAGCAGATTGACGGTGAACACTGAAGCTTTCTTT.

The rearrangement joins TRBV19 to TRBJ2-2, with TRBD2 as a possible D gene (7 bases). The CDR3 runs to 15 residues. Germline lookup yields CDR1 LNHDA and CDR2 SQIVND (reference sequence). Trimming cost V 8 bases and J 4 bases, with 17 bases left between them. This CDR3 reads CASHRGGSGTGELFF. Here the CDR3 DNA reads TGTGCCAGTCATAGGGGGGGCTCAGGCACCGGGGAGCTGTTTTTT. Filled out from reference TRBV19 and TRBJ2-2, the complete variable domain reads DGGITQSPKYLFRKEGQNVTLSCEQNLNHDAMYWYRQDPGQGLRLIYYSQIVNDFQKGDIAEGYSVSREKKESFPLTVTSAQKNPTAFYLCASHRGGSGTGELFFGEGSRLTVL.

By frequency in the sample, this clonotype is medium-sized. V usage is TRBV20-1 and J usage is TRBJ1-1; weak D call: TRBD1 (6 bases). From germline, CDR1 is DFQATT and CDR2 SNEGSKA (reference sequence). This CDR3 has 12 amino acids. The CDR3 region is CSEGGLNTEAFF. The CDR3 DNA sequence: TGCAGCGAGGGGGGGCTGAACACTGAAGCTTTCTTT.

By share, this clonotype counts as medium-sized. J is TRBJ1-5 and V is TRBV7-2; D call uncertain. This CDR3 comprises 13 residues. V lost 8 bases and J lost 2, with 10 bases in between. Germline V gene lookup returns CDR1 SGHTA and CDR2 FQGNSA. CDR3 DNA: TGTGCCAGCGCCATGAGTGGCAATCAGCCCCAGCATTTT. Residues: CASAMSGNQPQHF.

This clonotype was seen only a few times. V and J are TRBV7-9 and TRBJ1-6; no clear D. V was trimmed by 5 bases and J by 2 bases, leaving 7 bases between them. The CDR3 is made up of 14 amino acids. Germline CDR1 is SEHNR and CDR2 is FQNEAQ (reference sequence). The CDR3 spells CASSPGAYNSPLHF. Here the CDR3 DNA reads TGTGCCAGCAGCCCCGGTGCCTATAATTCACCCCTCCACTTT. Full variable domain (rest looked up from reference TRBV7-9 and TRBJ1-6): DTGVSQNPRHKITKRGQNVTFRCDPISEHNRLYWYRQTLGQGPEFLTYFQNEAQLEKSRLLSDRFSAERPKGSFSTLEIQRTEQGDSAMYLCASSPGAYNSPLHFGNGTRLTVT.

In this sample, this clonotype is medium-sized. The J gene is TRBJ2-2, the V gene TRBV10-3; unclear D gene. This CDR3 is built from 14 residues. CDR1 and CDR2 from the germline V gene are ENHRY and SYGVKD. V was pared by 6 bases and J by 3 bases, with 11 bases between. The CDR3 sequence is CAIRTTLYTGELFF. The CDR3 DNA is TGTGCCATCAGGACGACTTTATACACCGGGGAGCTGTTTTTT.

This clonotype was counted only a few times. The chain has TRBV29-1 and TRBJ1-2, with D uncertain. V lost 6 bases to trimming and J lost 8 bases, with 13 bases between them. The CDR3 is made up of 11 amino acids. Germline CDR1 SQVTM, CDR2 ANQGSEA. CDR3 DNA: TGCAGCGTGGACTCAACCTCGGGCTACACCTTC. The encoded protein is CSVDSTSGYTF. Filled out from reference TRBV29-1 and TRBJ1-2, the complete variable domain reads SAVISQKPSRDICQRGTSLTIQCQVDSQVTMMFWYRQQPGQSLTLIATANQGSEATYESGFVIDKFPISRPNLTFSTLTVSNMSPEDSSIYLCSVDSTSGYTFGSGTRLTVV.

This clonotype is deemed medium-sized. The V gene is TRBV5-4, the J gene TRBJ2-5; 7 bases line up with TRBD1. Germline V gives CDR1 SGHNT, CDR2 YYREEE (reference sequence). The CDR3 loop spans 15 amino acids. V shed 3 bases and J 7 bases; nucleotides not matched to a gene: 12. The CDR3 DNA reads TGTGCCAGCAGCTCCCGGTCGACAGGGCTGGGGACCCAGTACTTC. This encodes CASSSRSTGLGTQYF.

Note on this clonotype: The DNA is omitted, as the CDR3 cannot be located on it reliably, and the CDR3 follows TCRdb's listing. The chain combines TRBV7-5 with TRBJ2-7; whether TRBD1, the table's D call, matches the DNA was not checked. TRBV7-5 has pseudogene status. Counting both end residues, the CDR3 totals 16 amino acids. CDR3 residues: CISVPEATREFNEQYF.

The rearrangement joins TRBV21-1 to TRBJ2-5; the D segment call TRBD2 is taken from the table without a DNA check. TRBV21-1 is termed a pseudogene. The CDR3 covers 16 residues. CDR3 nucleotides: TGTGCCAGCAGCGCCCGACTAGCGGGGTCCCAAGAGACCCAGTACTTC. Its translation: CASSARLAGSQETQYF.

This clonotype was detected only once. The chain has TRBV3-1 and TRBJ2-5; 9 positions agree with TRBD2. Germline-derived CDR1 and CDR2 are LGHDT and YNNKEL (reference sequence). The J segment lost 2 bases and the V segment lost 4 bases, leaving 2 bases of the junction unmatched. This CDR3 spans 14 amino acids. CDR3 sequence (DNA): TGTGCCAGCAGCCTAGCGGGGGTACAAGAGACCCAGTACTTC. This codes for CASSLAGVQETQYF.

The CDR3 nucleotides read TGTGCCAGCGGTGACGGGGAGCTGTTTTTT. Its translation: CASGDGELFF. This sequence joins TRBV7-9 and TRBJ2-2; D gene ambiguous. The germline V gene encodes CDR1 SEHNR and CDR2 FQNEAQ (reference sequence). Trimming removed 8 bases from V and 7 bases from J, with 5 bases in between. There are 10 residues in the CDR3.

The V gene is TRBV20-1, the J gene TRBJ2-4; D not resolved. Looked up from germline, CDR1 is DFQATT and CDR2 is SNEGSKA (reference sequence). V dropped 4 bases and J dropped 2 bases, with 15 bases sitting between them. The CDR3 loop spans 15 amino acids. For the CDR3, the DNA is TGCAGTGCTACCGGGTTCGAAGGCTCCAAAAACATTCAGTACTTC. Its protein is CSATGFEGSKNIQYF.

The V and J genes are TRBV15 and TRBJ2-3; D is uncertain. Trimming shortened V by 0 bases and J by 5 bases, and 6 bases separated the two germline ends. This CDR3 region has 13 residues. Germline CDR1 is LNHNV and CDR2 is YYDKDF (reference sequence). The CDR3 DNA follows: TGTGCCACCAGCAGAGATCTAAAAGATACGCAGTATTTT. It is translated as CATSRDLKDTQYF. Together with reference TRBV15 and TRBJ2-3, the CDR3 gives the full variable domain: DAMVIQNPRYQVTQFGKPVTLSCSQTLNHNVMYWYQQKSSQAPKLLFHYYDKDFNNEADTPDNFQSRRPNTSFCFLDIRSPGLGDTAMYLCATSRDLKDTQYFGPGTRLTVL.

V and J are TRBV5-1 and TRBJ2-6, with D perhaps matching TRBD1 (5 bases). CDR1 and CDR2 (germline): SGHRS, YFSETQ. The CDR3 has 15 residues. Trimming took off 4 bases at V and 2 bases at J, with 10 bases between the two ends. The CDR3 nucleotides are TGCGCCAGCAGCCCACAGGTTGCTGGGGCCAACGTCCTGACTTTC. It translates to CASSPQVAGANVLTF.

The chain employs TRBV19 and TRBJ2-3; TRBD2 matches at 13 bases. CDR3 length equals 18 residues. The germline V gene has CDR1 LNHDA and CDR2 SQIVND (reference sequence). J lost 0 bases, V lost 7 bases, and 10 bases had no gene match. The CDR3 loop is CASTRRTSGGVSTDTQYF. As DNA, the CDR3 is TGTGCCAGTACCCGGAGAACTAGCGGGGGGGTTAGCACAGATACGCAGTATTTT.

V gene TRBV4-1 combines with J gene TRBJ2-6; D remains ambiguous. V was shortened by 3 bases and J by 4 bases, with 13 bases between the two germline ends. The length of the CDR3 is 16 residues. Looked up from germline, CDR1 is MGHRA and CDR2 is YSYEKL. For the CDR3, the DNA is TGCGCCAGCAGCCACGTTGTGGGGTCCGGGGCCAACGTCCTGACTTTC. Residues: CASSHVVGSGANVLTF.

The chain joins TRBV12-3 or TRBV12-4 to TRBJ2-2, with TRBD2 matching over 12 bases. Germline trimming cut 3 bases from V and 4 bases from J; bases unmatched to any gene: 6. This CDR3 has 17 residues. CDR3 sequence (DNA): TGTGCCAGCAGTTTCAAGGGACTAGCGGGCATCACCGGGGAGCTGTTTTTT. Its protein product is CASSFKGLAGITGELFF.

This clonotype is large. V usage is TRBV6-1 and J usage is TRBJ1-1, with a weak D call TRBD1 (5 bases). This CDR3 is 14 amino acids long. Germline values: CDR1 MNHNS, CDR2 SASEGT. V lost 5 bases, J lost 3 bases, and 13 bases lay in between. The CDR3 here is CASSRGVGDTEAFF. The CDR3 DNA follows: TGTGCCAGCAGTCGTGGCGTAGGGGACACTGAAGCTTTCTTT.

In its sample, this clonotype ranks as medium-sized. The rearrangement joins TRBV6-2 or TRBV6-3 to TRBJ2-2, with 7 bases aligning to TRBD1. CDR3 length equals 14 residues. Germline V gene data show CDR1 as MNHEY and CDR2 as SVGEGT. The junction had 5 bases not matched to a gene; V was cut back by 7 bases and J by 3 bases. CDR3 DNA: TGTGCCAGCATTTGGGGACAGTACACCGGGGAGCTGTTTTTT. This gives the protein CASIWGQYTGELFF.

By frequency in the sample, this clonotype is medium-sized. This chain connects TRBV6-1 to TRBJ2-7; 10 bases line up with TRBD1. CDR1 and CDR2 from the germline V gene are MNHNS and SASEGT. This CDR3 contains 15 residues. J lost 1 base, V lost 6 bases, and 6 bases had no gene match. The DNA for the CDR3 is TGTGCCAGCAGGCAACCGGGACAGGGGTCCTACGAGCAGTACTTC. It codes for CASRQPGQGSYEQYF.